Listed below are T cell receptor beta chains from one sample, sequenced in a study of cytomegalovirus exposure and HLA in healthy donors. Assay used: immunoSEQ multiplex PCR; TCRdb lists only in-frame clones, some missing. The sample lists about 160,000 clones, 82% seen once, with more than 1.3% in the top ten. The material sequenced was PBMCs. These TCRs come from a girl between 5 and 17 years old in good health and CMV-seropositive. Both conserved end residues are part of each CDR3. D genes are given only for firm matches. Size is stated for part of the rows, as once, few or many counts, or as a class when the clone is expanded.

V gene: TRBV5-1; J gene: TRBJ2-3; clone size: -; D gene: TRBD1; CDR3 DNA: TGCGCCAGCAGCTTGGGAGACAGGGGCACAGATACGCAGTATTTT; CDR3 protein: CASSLGDRGTDTQYF
V gene: TRBV2; J gene: TRBJ2-3; clone size: -; D gene: -; CDR3 DNA: TGTGCCAGCAGTGAAGGCCCAGCGGCAAGCACAGATACGCAGTATTTT; CDR3 protein: CASSEGPAASTDTQYF
V gene: TRBV2; J gene: TRBJ2-1; clone size: few; D gene: TRBD2; CDR3 DNA: TGTGCCAGCAGAAGGACTAGCGTAGTTCAGGGAGGTGAGCAGTTCTTC; CDR3 protein: CASRRTSVVQGGEQFF
V gene: TRBV11-2; J gene: TRBJ1-2; clone size: -; D gene: TRBD1; CDR3 DNA: TGTGCCAGCAGCTTCGGGACAGGGGGTCCGAATGGCTACACCTTC; CDR3 protein: CASSFGTGGPNGYTF
V gene: TRBV28; J gene: TRBJ2-4; clone size: -; D gene: TRBD1; CDR3 DNA: TGTGCCAGCAGTTTATTGACAGGGACGAAGAACATTCAGTACTTC; CDR3 protein: CASSLLTGTKNIQYF
V gene: TRBV28; J gene: TRBJ1-5; clone size: -; D gene: -; CDR3 DNA: TGTGCCAGCGGGGGCTTCTATAGCAATCAGCCCCAGCATTTT; CDR3 protein: CASGGFYSNQPQHF
V gene: TRBV9; J gene: TRBJ2-7; clone size: -; D gene: TRBD2; CDR3 DNA: TGTGCCAGCAGCGTGACTAGCGGAGCCCTTAGTTTGGAGCAGTACTTC; CDR3 protein: CASSVTSGALSLEQYF
V gene: TRBV5-1; J gene: TRBJ2-3; clone size: -; D gene: -; CDR3 DNA: TGCGCCAGCAGCTTGGCCCTGCTAGCGGGACAGGAGACAGATACGCAGTATTTT; CDR3 protein: CASSLALLAGQETDTQYF
V gene: TRBV5-6; J gene: TRBJ1-2; clone size: once; D gene: -; CDR3 DNA: TGTGCCAGCAGCTTGGTCCTGGGGGCGGGTGGCTACACCTTC; CDR3 protein: CASSLVLGAGGYTF
V gene: TRBV4-1; J gene: TRBJ2-3; clone size: -; D gene: -; CDR3 DNA: TGCGCCAGCAGCCAAGCTCCGGGAGGCACAGATACGCAGTATTTT; CDR3 protein: CASSQAPGGTDTQYF
V gene: TRBV5-1; J gene: TRBJ2-2; clone size: -; D gene: TRBD2; CDR3 DNA: TGCGCCAGCAGCTCGCCAGGGGTAGCGGGGAGCGGGGAGCTGTTTTTT; CDR3 protein: CASSSPGVAGSGELFF
V gene: TRBV10-3; J gene: TRBJ2-3; clone size: -; D gene: -; CDR3 DNA: TGTGCCATCAGTGTGAGTAGCACAGATACGCAGTATTTT; CDR3 protein: CAISVSSTDTQYF
V gene: TRBV4-1; J gene: TRBJ2-7; clone size: -; D gene: TRBD1; CDR3 DNA: TGCGCCAGCAGCCACCTCACAGGGGGCGCTAGGGACTACGAGCAGTACTTC; CDR3 protein: CASSHLTGGARDYEQYF
V gene: TRBV2; J gene: TRBJ2-2; clone size: -; D gene: -; CDR3 DNA: TGTGCCAGCAGTGAAGCCCCCTCAGGGGAGACCGGGGAGCTGTTTTTT; CDR3 protein: CASSEAPSGETGELFF
V gene: TRBV10-1; J gene: TRBJ2-3; clone size: -; D gene: TRBD1; CDR3 DNA: TGCGCCAGCAGAGCCGGGACAGAAGCCACAGATACGCAGTATTTT; CDR3 protein: CASRAGTEATDTQYF
V gene: TRBV6-5; J gene: TRBJ1-1; clone size: once; D gene: -; CDR3 DNA: TGTGCCAGCAGCCCAAAACAGGGCCTGAACACTGAAGCTTTCTTT; CDR3 protein: CASSPKQGLNTEAFF
V gene: TRBV29-1; J gene: TRBJ2-6; clone size: -; D gene: -; CDR3 DNA: TGCAGCGTTGCCAGGTCTGGGGCCAACGTCCTGACTTTC; CDR3 protein: CSVARSGANVLTF